Listed here are 10 T cell receptor beta chains from one sample, sequenced in a study of blood T cell repertoires in COVID-19. This table comes from immunoSEQ multiplex PCR, and its TCRdb copy is limited to in-frame clones, with some not included. Of approximately 190,000 clones in the sample, almost 85% are singletons; the top ten hold 6.9%. The sequenced material came from peripheral blood. Receptors originate from a human donor with acute or convalescent COVID-19. The donor label of this sample is uncertain.

This chain connects TRBV7-9 to TRBJ2-3; possibly TRBD1 for D (5 bases). This CDR3 has 15 amino acids. Per germline, CDR1 SEHNR and CDR2 FQNEAQ (reference sequence). The V end lost 1 base, the J end lost 7 bases, and 15 bases lay between the germline ends. The CDR3 DNA reads as TGTGCCAGCAGCTTAGAGAGTACTTTGGGGCATACGCAGTATTTT. It encodes CASSLESTLGHTQYF.

J is TRBJ2-7 and V is TRBV21-1; the D call of TRBD1 is as the table states it, not checked on the DNA. TRBV21-1 is recorded as a pseudogene. This CDR3 region has 15 residues. The CDR3 loop reads CASSKTGTGDHEQYF. The CDR3 DNA reads as TGTGCCAGCAGCAAAACGGGAACAGGGGATCACGAGCAGTACTTC.

The V and J genes are TRBV28 and TRBJ2-5; D gene uncertain. This CDR3 is built from 12 residues. V was pared by 2 bases and J by 5 bases, with 6 bases between. Per germline, CDR1 MDHEN and CDR2 SYDVKM. CDR3 nucleotides: TGTGCCAGCAGTTTAGTGTATGAGACCCAGTACTTC. Translating it yields CASSLVYETQYF.

This clone was counted between two and nine times. This sequence joins TRBV13 and TRBJ2-7, with unresolved D. The V gene's germline CDR1 is PRHDT and CDR2 FYEKMQ (reference sequence). The CDR3 runs 12 residues. The V gene lost 3 bases and the J gene lost 2 bases, with 5 bases spanning the gap. CDR3 region: CASSFQAYEQYF. CDR3 nucleotide sequence: TGTGCCAGCAGCTTTCAGGCCTACGAGCAGTACTTC.

The chain links TRBV6-2 or TRBV6-3 to TRBJ2-3, with D perhaps matching TRBD1 (5 bases). The germline gives CDR1 MNHEY, CDR2 SVGEGT. CDR3 size: 18 residues. V gave up 0 bases and J gave up 2 bases, with 18 bases separating them. This CDR3 reads CASSYSTGRMKNTDTQYF. In DNA, the CDR3 is TGTGCCAGCAGTTACTCAACAGGCCGGATGAAAAACACAGATACGCAGTATTTT.

This rearrangement joins TRBV7-2 to TRBJ2-1; 9 nucleotides line up with TRBD2. Germline lookup yields CDR1 SGHTA and CDR2 FQGNSA. J gave up 4 bases and V 5 bases, and 9 bases lay outside the gene matches. The CDR3 sequence is 16 residues long. For the CDR3, the DNA is TGTGCCAGCAGCAAGCCGGGACTAGCCCCGTACAATGAGCAGTTCTTC. It is translated as CASSKPGLAPYNEQFF.

This clone was seen once. This chain joins TRBV3-1 (or the pseudogene TRBV3-2) and TRBJ2-1; 11 bases align to TRBD2. CDR1 is LGHDT, CDR2 YNNKEL, per germline (reference sequence). This CDR3 comprises 16 residues. The J segment lost 3 bases and the V segment lost 3 bases, leaving 4 bases of the junction unmatched. CDR3 residues: CASSQGLADHYNEQFF. The DNA of the CDR3 is TGTGCCAGCAGCCAGGGACTAGCGGACCACTACAATGAGCAGTTCTTC.

The chain joins TRBV5-1 to TRBJ1-1; 10 bases are a match to TRBD1. The CDR3 consists of 17 residues. J lost 1 base, V lost 3 bases, and 9 bases had no gene match. Germline V gene data show CDR1 as SGHRS and CDR2 as YFSETQ. CDR3: CASSSGQGGFSNTEAFF. The CDR3 DNA reads as TGCGCCAGCAGCTCCGGACAGGGGGGGTTCTCGAACACTGAAGCTTTCTTT.

This chain links TRBV29-1 with TRBJ2-3; 7 bases match TRBD1. Trimming removed 3 bases from V and 3 bases from J; junction bases left unmatched: 3. The CDR3 covers 13 residues. Germline V lookup: CDR1 SQVTM, CDR2 ANQGSEA. The chain's CDR3 is CSVDKGATDTQYF. The CDR3 DNA sequence: TGCAGCGTTGACAAGGGGGCAACAGATACGCAGTATTTT.

This clone was found a few times. The chain employs TRBV28 and TRBJ1-6; a weak D match, TRBD1 (5 bases). Deletions cut 1 base from V and 3 bases from J, with 7 bases between. CDR1 and CDR2 from the germline V gene are MDHEN and SYDVKM. The CDR3 runs 15 residues. The chain's CDR3 is CASSLYQGYNSPLHF. CDR3 nucleotide sequence: TGTGCCAGCAGTTTATATCAGGGCTATAATTCACCCCTCCACTTT.